This paragraph covers one T cell receptor beta chain sequence. What it binds is unknown. The data originate from a study of CD8 T cells in Susac syndrome. cDNA came from about 0.5 to 1 ug RNA primed by random hexamers. Amplification of TCR beta CDR3 was carried out by immunoSEQ multiplex PCR, which covered 54 Vbeta and 13 Jbeta segments. TCRdb recomputed calls from the immunoSEQ multiplex PCR reads with MiXCR, one row per CDR3 protein. The sample consists of approximately 180,000 distinct CDR3 sequences, just under 95% of them appearing once. Study-level results: The Susac syndrome CD4+ T cell repertoires displayed no clonal expansion. As the study acknowledged, the number of individuals who were part of its TCR sequencing and HLA analysis was relatively small.

The sequencing sample was made of CD4+ T cells from PBMCs. This TCR was sampled from a human donor with Susac syndrome.

CDR3 protein: CASSLLNNYGYTF. The CDR3 DNA is TGTGCCAGCAGCTTGTTGAACAACTATGGCTACACCTTC. V and J are TRBV5-6 and TRBJ1-2; D call uncertain. Trimming pared 1 base from V and 2 bases from J, leaving 6 bases between. Germline V gene lookup returns CDR1 SGHDT and CDR2 YYEEEE. The CDR3 has 13 residues.